The entry below describes one T cell receptor (beta chain). Its antigen is undetermined. Splitting of CD4+ cells produced CD45RA+ naive and CD45RA-negative memory subsets. The sample is drawn from a study of shared clonotypes between healthy human individuals. Study overall: Donors had three CD4 naive, three CD4 memory, two CD8 naive and one CD8 memory plate apiece.

Trimming cost V 0 bases and J 6 bases; bases outside gene matches: 5. Per the germline V gene, CDR1 is SGDLS and CDR2 is YYNGEE. The CDR3 has 15 residues. Findings and limits, study-wide: Non-shared clonotypes had lower generation probabilities than clonotypes shared by all four sorted-subset donors.

The authors distributed each subset's genomic DNA evenly over several immunoSEQ plates. The assay was immunoSEQ multiplex PCR, and TCRdb's table has in-frame clones only and misses some. The sample yields about 510,000 clones, 95% to 97% seen once. This chain joins TRBV9 and TRBJ2-5; 10 bases fit TRBD2. The TCR originated in a woman aged 25-40 years in good health. The sequencing input was naive CD4+ T cells sorted from blood. Subset noted: CD45RA+ positively selected. The CDR3 region is CASSVVELAGQTQYF. The CDR3 DNA reads TGTGCCAGCAGCGTAGTCGAACTAGCGGGACAGACCCAGTACTTC.